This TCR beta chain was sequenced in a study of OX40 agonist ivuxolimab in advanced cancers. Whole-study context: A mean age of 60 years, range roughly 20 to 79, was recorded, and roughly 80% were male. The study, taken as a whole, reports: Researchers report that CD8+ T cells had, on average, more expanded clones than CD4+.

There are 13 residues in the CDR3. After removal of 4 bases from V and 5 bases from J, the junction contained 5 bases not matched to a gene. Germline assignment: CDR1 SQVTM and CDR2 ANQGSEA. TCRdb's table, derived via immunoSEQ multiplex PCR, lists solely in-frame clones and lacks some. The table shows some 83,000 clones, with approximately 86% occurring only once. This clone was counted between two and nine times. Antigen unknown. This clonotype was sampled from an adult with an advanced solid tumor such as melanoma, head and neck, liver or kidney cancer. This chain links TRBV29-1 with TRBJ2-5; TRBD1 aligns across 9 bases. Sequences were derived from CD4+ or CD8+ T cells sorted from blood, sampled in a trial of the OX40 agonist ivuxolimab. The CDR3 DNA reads TGCAGCGTTGGAACAGGGGGCTTGGAGACCCAGTACTTC. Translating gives CSVGTGGLETQYF. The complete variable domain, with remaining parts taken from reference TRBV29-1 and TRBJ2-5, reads SAVISQKPSRDICQRGTSLTIQCQVDSQVTMMFWYRQQPGQSLTLIATANQGSEATYESGFVIDKFPISRPNLTFSTLTVSNMSPEDSSIYLCSVGTGGLETQYFGPGTRLLVL.